These 30 T cell receptor beta chains share one sample of origin, sequenced in a study of blood T cell repertoires in COVID-19. Using immunoSEQ multiplex PCR, the repertoire was profiled, and TCRdb retains in-frame clones only, with some absent. Among roughly 220,000 clones listed, around four fifths were seen once. Sample: peripheral blood. These receptors were obtained from a man aged 25-40 years with active or convalescent COVID-19.

Comment on this clone: The sample holds other DNA sequences that translate to the same CDR3. The chain is built from TRBV28 and TRBJ1-2; D gene uncertain. V lost 3 bases and J lost 8, with 10 bases in between. CDR3 length equals 12 residues. From germline, CDR1 is MDHEN and CDR2 SYDVKM. Here the CDR3 DNA reads TGTGCCAGCAGTTTCGGAGTTGGGGGCTACACCTTC. This sequence encodes CASSFGVGGYTF.

This chain connects TRBV4-3 to TRBJ2-5; 8 positions match TRBD1. After removal of 1 base from V and 6 bases from J, the junction contained 4 bases not matched to a gene. The CDR3 length is 14 residues. Germline loops: CDR1 LGHNA, CDR2 YSLEER. The CDR3 is CASSQAAGGQTQYF. The CDR3 DNA is TGCGCCAGCAGCCAAGCAGCAGGGGGCCAGACCCAGTACTTC.

J is TRBJ1-1 and V is TRBV4-1, with a tentative D call TRBD1 (6 bases). This CDR3 is built from 15 residues. Germline lookup yields CDR1 MGHRA and CDR2 YSYEKL. V was pared by 0 bases and J by 1 base, with 9 bases between. In DNA, the CDR3 is TGCGCCAGCAGCCAAGAGCCAGGGGAGAACACTGAAGCTTTCTTT. Encoded protein: CASSQEPGENTEAFF.

This chain joins TRBV6-6 and TRBJ1-6; D gene unclear. Per germline, CDR1 MNHNY and CDR2 SVGAGI (reference sequence). The CDR3 sequence is 14 residues long. Trimming shortened V by 3 bases and J by 7 bases, and 10 bases separated the two germline ends. The CDR3 coding sequence is TGTGCCAGCAGTTATTTGGGCAAGAATTCACCCCTCCACTTT. Translation: CASSYLGKNSPLHF.

In nucleotides, the CDR3 is TGTGCCAGCAGCTTAGCGGGGGGTCAGCTGCTGTTTTTT. It yields the protein CASSLAGGQLLFF. This chain uses TRBV7-9 with TRBJ2-2, with D possibly TRBD2 on 6 matching bases. CDR1 is SEHNR and CDR2 is FQNEAQ in the germline V gene (reference sequence). The CDR3 is 13 amino acids. Trimming removed 0 bases at V and 13 bases at J, with 12 bases between.

The gene calls are TRBV30 and TRBJ1-6; no definite D call. CDR1 is GTSNPN and CDR2 is SVGIG in the germline V gene (reference sequence). V was clipped by 0 bases and J by 10 bases, with 7 bases between them. The CDR3 is 12 residues long. The CDR3: CAWSVNGSPLHF. Here the CDR3 DNA reads TGTGCCTGGAGTGTAAATGGCTCACCCCTCCACTTT.

J is TRBJ2-3 and V is TRBV7-3, with TRBD2 identical over 14 bases. The germline gives CDR1 SGHTA, CDR2 FQGTGA. This CDR3 has 16 amino acids. After removal of 5 bases from V and 1 base from J, the junction contained 2 bases not matched to a gene. In DNA, the CDR3 is TGTGCCAGCAGCCCGGGACTAGCGGGAGGCACAGATACGCAGTATTTT. This translates into CASSPGLAGGTDTQYF.

Concerning this clone: This sample includes further DNA sequences coding for the same CDR3. V usage is TRBV6-6 and J usage is TRBJ2-7, with D tentatively TRBD1 (5 bases). The CDR3 consists of 14 residues. V shed 5 bases and J shed 0 bases, with 11 bases lying between them. Germline CDR1 reads MNHNY; CDR2 reads SVGAGI (reference sequence). The CDR3 loop is CASSLNGHSYEQYF. The CDR3 DNA sequence: TGTGCCAGCAGTCTAAACGGACACTCCTACGAGCAGTACTTC.

The chain couples TRBV11-2 to TRBJ2-7; 12 bases agree with TRBD2. The CDR3 contains 18 residues. The V gene end was trimmed by 0 bases and the J gene end by 3 bases; junction bases not matched to a gene: 9. Germline lookup yields CDR1 SGHAT and CDR2 FQNNGV. The CDR3 loop is CASSLDPGLAGRGYEQYF. In DNA, the CDR3 is TGTGCCAGCAGCTTAGATCCCGGACTAGCGGGGAGAGGCTACGAGCAGTACTTC.

The rearrangement links TRBV9 to TRBJ1-5; possibly TRBD1 for D (5 bases). The CDR3 loop spans 13 amino acids. Germline V CDR1 and CDR2: SGDLS, YYNGEE. V lost 3 bases to trimming and J lost 7 bases, with 11 bases between them. The CDR3 loop reads CASSEGFGQPQHF. The CDR3 bases are TGTGCCAGCAGCGAGGGGTTCGGGCAGCCCCAGCATTTT. Looking up the rest from reference TRBV9 and TRBJ1-5 gives the full variable domain: DSGVTQTPKHLITATGQRVTLRCSPRSGDLSVYWYQQSLDQGLQFLIQYYNGEERAKGNILERFSAQQFPDLHSELNLSSLELGDSALYFCASSEGFGQPQHFGDGTRLSIL.

J is TRBJ1-5 and V is TRBV3-1 (or the pseudogene TRBV3-2), with D maybe TRBD1 (6 bases). The V and J ends lost 4 bases and 3 bases respectively, with 16 bases between them. Germline-derived CDR1 and CDR2 are LGHDT and YNNKEL (reference sequence). This CDR3 is 16 amino acids long. CDR3 sequence (DNA): TGTGCCAGCAGCCCTCGCTCGGACAGTAACAATCAGCCCCAGCATTTT. Its protein product is CASSPRSDSNNQPQHF.

The chain links TRBV12-3 or TRBV12-4 to TRBJ2-7, with a tentative D call TRBD2 (5 bases). Trimming removed 3 bases at V and 3 bases at J, with 9 bases between. The CDR3 extends over 13 amino acids. The CDR3 DNA reads as TGTGCCAGCAGTTTTGGGGAGAACTACGAGCAGTACTTC. Residues: CASSFGENYEQYF.

The chain has TRBV11-2 and TRBJ2-1; the D is unclear. The CDR3 spans 15 residues. V gave up 1 base and J gave up 2 bases, with 9 bases separating them. Germline loops: CDR1 SGHAT, CDR2 FQNNGV. The CDR3 nucleotides read TGTGCCAGCAGCTTAGCGGGTCTCACCTACAATGAGCAGTTCTTC. It specifies CASSLAGLTYNEQFF.

This clone was seen only a few times. The chain links TRBV10-1 to TRBJ2-1; 12 bases align to TRBD2. The CDR3 covers 16 residues. From germline, CDR1 is WNHNN and CDR2 SYGVQD (reference sequence). V lost 4 bases to trimming and J lost 4 bases; unmatched junction nucleotides: 5. The CDR3 DNA follows: TGCGCCAGCAGTGGGCCTAGCGGGGGGGATTACAATGAGCAGTTCTTC. Translating gives CASSGPSGGDYNEQFF.

This chain connects TRBV7-8 to TRBJ2-7, with TRBD2 identical over 12 bases. The CDR3 extends over 17 amino acids. Germline V gene data show CDR1 as SGHVS and CDR2 as FQNEAQ. V shed 0 bases and J 0 bases; nucleotides not matched to a gene: 3. The CDR3 DNA follows: TGTGCCAGCAGCTTAGCACTAGCGGGAGGACTCTCCTACGAGCAGTACTTC. Its translation: CASSLALAGGLSYEQYF.

Written as DNA, the CDR3 is TGTGCCAGCAGTTTAGGGACAGGCCCCAACCGGCCCCAGCATTTT. It encodes CASSLGTGPNRPQHF. The rearrangement joins TRBV28 to TRBJ1-5; 8 bases match TRBD1. Trimming removed 2 bases from V and 9 bases from J; junction bases left unmatched: 9. The CDR3 totals 15 residues. Germline V gives CDR1 MDHEN, CDR2 SYDVKM. The whole variable domain, filled in from reference TRBV28 and TRBJ1-5, reads DVKVTQSSRYLVKRTGEKVFLECVQDMDHENMFWYRQDPGLGLRLIYFSYDVKMKEKGDIPEGYSVSREKKERFSLILESASTNQTSMYLCASSLGTGPNRPQHFGDGTRLSIL.

The chain employs TRBV18 and TRBJ1-1; D is perhaps TRBD1 (6 bases). The CDR3 is 14 residues long. Trimming removed 3 bases at V and 8 bases at J, with 16 bases between. Germline V CDR1 and CDR2: KGHSH, LQKENI. The CDR3 loop reads CASSPQNRAGEAFF. The CDR3, as DNA: TGTGCCAGCTCACCCCAGAACAGGGCCGGCGAAGCTTTCTTT.

V usage is TRBV3-1 (or the pseudogene TRBV3-2) and J usage is TRBJ2-3, with D tentatively TRBD2 (6 bases). Germline V gives CDR1 LGHDT, CDR2 YNNKEL (reference sequence). The CDR3 has 16 amino acids. Trimming shortened V by 5 bases and J by 1 base, and 16 bases separated the two germline ends. The CDR3: CASSEAGTTGTDTQYF. The DNA for the CDR3 is TGTGCCAGCAGCGAGGCGGGAACCACGGGCACAGATACGCAGTATTTT.

The chain uses TRBV5-5 and TRBJ2-7; 8 nucleotides agree with TRBD2. The CDR3 totals 12 residues. J lost 12 bases, V lost 0 bases, and 5 bases had no gene match. The germline V gene has CDR1 SGHKS and CDR2 YYEKEE (reference sequence). CDR3 in amino acids: CASSLAGGAVYF. The CDR3 nucleotides are TGTGCCAGCAGCTTGGCCGGGGGGGCGGTGTACTTC.

The CDR3: CATSSRLTGELFF. Here the CDR3 DNA reads TGTGCCACCAGCAGCCGTTTGACCGGGGAGCTGTTTTTT. The chain joins TRBV15 to TRBJ2-2; no firm D call. Germline V CDR1 and CDR2: LNHNV, YYDKDF (reference sequence). V was trimmed by 3 bases and J by 5 bases, leaving 7 bases between them. The CDR3 totals 13 residues.

The chain couples TRBV5-5 to TRBJ2-7; a possible D gene is TRBD1 (5 bases). Per germline, CDR1 SGHKS and CDR2 YYEKEE (reference sequence). The CDR3 runs 14 residues. V was shortened by 5 bases and J by 5 bases, with 17 bases between the two germline ends. This CDR3 reads CASRIQWGLDEQYF. Here the CDR3 DNA reads TGTGCCAGCAGAATACAGTGGGGCCTGGACGAGCAGTACTTC. Combining the CDR3 with reference TRBV5-5 and TRBJ2-7 gives the whole variable domain DAGVTQSPTHLIKTRGQQVTLRCSPISGHKSVSWYQQVLGQGPQFIFQYYEKEERGRGNFPDRFSARQFPNYSSELNVNALLLGDSALYLCASRIQWGLDEQYFGPGTRLTVT.

V and J are TRBV28 and TRBJ1-5, with D tentatively TRBD1 (5 bases). Deletions cut 6 bases from V and 3 bases from J, with 12 bases between. In germline, CDR1 is MDHEN, CDR2 SYDVKM. There are 14 residues in the CDR3. CDR3 sequence: CASRPRGYNQPQHF. Here the CDR3 DNA reads TGTGCCAGCAGACCTCGGGGGTACAATCAGCCCCAGCATTTT.

V and J are TRBV24-1 and TRBJ2-7; 9 positions match TRBD2. The CDR3 length is 16 residues. Trimming cost V 3 bases and J 4 bases; bases outside gene matches: 9. CDR1 is KGHDR, CDR2 SFDVKD, per germline. CDR3 residues: CATSDPLASGTYEQYF. Here the CDR3 DNA reads TGTGCCACCAGTGATCCCTTGGCTAGCGGGACTTACGAGCAGTACTTC.

The V call is TRBV3-1 (or the pseudogene TRBV3-2), the J call TRBJ1-5; TRBD1 matches at 9 bases. There are 14 residues in the CDR3. CDR1 LGHDT and CDR2 YNNKEL come from the germline V gene (reference sequence). Trimming took 4 bases from V and 10 from J; bases not matched to a gene: 8. CDR3: CASSPGTGTNPQHF. The CDR3 coding sequence is TGTGCCAGCAGCCCCGGGACAGGGACAAACCCCCAGCATTTT.

The chain has TRBV7-9 and TRBJ2-3, with a possible D match to TRBD2 (7 bases). Between the trimmed V and J ends, which lost 6 bases and 2 bases, there was a span of 15 bases. The CDR3 length is 15 residues. The germline V gene has CDR1 SEHNR and CDR2 FQNEAQ (reference sequence). As DNA, the CDR3 is TGTGCCAGCAGTCAAGAGGGGGGGGCCACAGATACGCAGTATTTT. The encoded protein is CASSQEGGATDTQYF.

The chain joins TRBV5-1 to TRBJ2-5, with D perhaps matching TRBD2 (5 bases). The CDR3 spans 14 residues. The germline V gene has CDR1 SGHRS and CDR2 YFSETQ. V dropped 3 bases and J dropped 5 bases, with 14 bases sitting between them. This CDR3 is CASSSAYTGETQYF. The CDR3 bases are TGCGCCAGCAGCTCCGCCTATACGGGGGAGACCCAGTACTTC.

The chain couples TRBV24-1 to TRBJ2-1, with D unclear. The V end was cut by 5 bases, the J end by 7 bases, with 11 bases between. The V gene's germline CDR1 is KGHDR and CDR2 SFDVKD. The CDR3 sequence is 13 residues long. The CDR3 DNA sequence: TGTGCCACCAGTGCGGCTAGTCGAAATGAGCAGTTCTTC. Protein: CATSAASRNEQFF.

The V call is TRBV4-3, the J call TRBJ2-1, with D possibly being TRBD2 (6 bases). The CDR3 extends over 16 amino acids. V lost 4 bases, J lost 7 bases, and 20 bases lay in between. The germline CDR1 and CDR2 sequences are LGHNA and YSLEER. This CDR3 is CASSRGRGRVGNEQFF. Here the CDR3 DNA reads TGCGCCAGCAGCCGAGGTCGGGGGAGAGTTGGGAATGAGCAGTTCTTC.

The chain recombines TRBV7-2 with TRBJ1-1; 9 bases fit TRBD1. CDR3 size: 15 residues. V lost 2 bases and J lost 6; bases outside the gene matches: 7. Per germline, CDR1 SGHTA and CDR2 FQGNSA. This CDR3 reads CASSLTGGLVPEAFF. CDR3 bases: TGTGCCAGCAGCTTAACAGGGGGCCTGGTCCCTGAAGCTTTCTTT. The entire variable domain, with the rest obtained from reference TRBV7-2 and TRBJ1-1, is as follows: GAGVSQSPSNKVTEKGKDVELRCDPISGHTALYWYRQSLGQGLEFLIYFQGNSAPDKSGLPSDRFSAERTGGSVSTLTIQRTQQEDSAVYLCASSLTGGLVPEAFFGQGTRLTVV.

The chain carries TRBV4-2 and TRBJ2-7, with a weak D call TRBD2 (6 bases). V gave up 5 bases and J gave up 0 bases, with 17 bases separating them. The CDR3 has 16 residues. Germline CDR1 reads LGHNA; CDR2 reads YNFKEQ. CDR3 DNA: TGTGCCAGCAGCTTCTACCGGGACTCCCCCTCCTACGAGCAGTACTTC. As protein: CASSFYRDSPSYEQYF.